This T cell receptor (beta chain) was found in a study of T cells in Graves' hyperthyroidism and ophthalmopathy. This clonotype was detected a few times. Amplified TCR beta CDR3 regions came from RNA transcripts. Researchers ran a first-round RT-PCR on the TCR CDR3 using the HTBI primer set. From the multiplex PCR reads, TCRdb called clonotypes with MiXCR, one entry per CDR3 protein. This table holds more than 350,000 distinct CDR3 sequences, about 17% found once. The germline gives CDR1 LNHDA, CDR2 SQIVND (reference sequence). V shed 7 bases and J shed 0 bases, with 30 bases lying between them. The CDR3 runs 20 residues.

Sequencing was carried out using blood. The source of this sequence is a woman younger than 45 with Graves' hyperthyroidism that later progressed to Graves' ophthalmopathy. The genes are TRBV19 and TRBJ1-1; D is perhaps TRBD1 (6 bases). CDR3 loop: CASNQGPWDLVEGVNTEAFF. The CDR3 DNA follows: TGTGCCAGTAACCAGGGACCCTGGGACTTAGTCGAGGGGGTGAACACTGAAGCTTTCTTT.